The entry that follows covers one TCR beta chain sequence. What it binds is not known. This record comes from a study of radiation and T cells in renal cell carcinoma. Study observations and caveats: Top tumor clonotypes rose in blood 2 weeks post-radiation, then contracted. No pretreatment tumor biopsies were available for baseline clonotypes.

This sample's time point: baseline pretreatment blood. Indicated treatment: 15 Gy SBRT to primary tumor, nephrectomy 4 weeks later. After SBRT, blood was collected at 2 and 4 weeks, plus baseline. This table comes from immunoSEQ multiplex PCR, and its TCRdb copy is limited to in-frame clones, with some not included. The table records 130,000 to 150,000 clones, roughly 90% of them present only once. The sample was blood, taken from a patient whose treatment included radiotherapy and nephrectomy. The receptor's source is a woman between 50 and 59 years old with renal cell carcinoma.

CDR3: CSVEGQGGYEQYF. Written as DNA, the CDR3 is TGCAGCGTTGAAGGACAGGGTGGCTACGAGCAGTACTTC. The rearrangement joins TRBV29-1 to TRBJ2-7; 7 bases are shared with TRBD1. The CDR3 runs 13 residues. Losses at the gene ends were 1 base for V and 3 bases for J; bases not matched to a gene: 3. Germline CDR1 reads SQVTM; CDR2 reads ANQGSEA.